This record concerns one T cell receptor beta chain sequence. What it binds is unknown. Receiving focal radiation plus CTLA-4 blockade with ipilimumab were patients who had chemo-refractory metastatic non-small-cell lung cancer. This sample is drawn from a study of radiotherapy plus CTLA-4 blockade in lung cancer. In the study overall: Disease control was seen in about 30% of patients, objective responses in 15% to 20%. Whole-study findings and limits: After treatment with radiotherapy plus ipilimumab, TCR clones that came from the tumor expanded in blood. Alongside interferon-beta, early blood T cell clone dynamics were reportedly the best predictor of response.

This CDR3 has 12 amino acids. Trimming pared 5 bases from V and 3 bases from J, leaving 8 bases between. Germline CDR1 is MDHEN and CDR2 is SYDVKM. Using immunoSEQ multiplex PCR, the repertoire was profiled, and TCRdb retains in-frame clones only, with some absent. The sample shows fewer than 65,000 clones, roughly 77% of them seen only once. Sequenced here: peripheral blood, sampled from a patient treated with radiotherapy plus ipilimumab. The J gene is TRBJ2-7, the V gene TRBV28; D is unclear. This receptor was identified in a human donor with non-small cell lung cancer who had a complete response to radiotherapy plus ipilimumab. CDR3 sequence reads: CASSPQFYEQYF. For the CDR3, the DNA is TGTGCCAGCAGTCCTCAGTTCTACGAGCAGTACTTC.